This TCR beta chain was recovered during a study of T cells in women clearing cervical HPV infection. Turning to the study itself: Control women cleared a single incident HPV16 infection within 12 months. Case blood was drawn when the lesion was first found; control blood after infection became undetectable. Study findings and constraints: CIN3+ cases had significantly higher TCR richness than controls; evenness did not differ.

Repertoires were generated with immunoSEQ multiplex PCR, while TCRdb's copy carries only in-frame clones and drops some. Listed are some 43,000 clones; approximately 1% falls within the top ten. All donors had a single incident cervical HPV16 infection, not prevalent. This CDR3 spans 13 amino acids. Between the trimmed V and J ends, which lost 3 bases and 3 bases, there was a span of 9 bases. The germline V gene encodes CDR1 SGHRS and CDR2 YFSETQ. As regards this clone: Its antigen is as yet unknown. The CDR3 goes on 3 residues after the read ends, and that part is filled in from the germline J gene. In the same sample, other DNA sequences code for this CDR3.

The source material was blood buffy coat. This clonotype was obtained from a woman between 18 and 69 years old with a cervical HPV16 infection that either progressed to CIN3+ or cleared (not recorded which). V is TRBV5-1 and J is TRBJ1-2, with D hard to call. CDR3 DNA (partial): TGCGCCAGCAGCTGGGCGAGGGACTATGGC. This sequence encodes CASSWARDYG. The complete CDR3 reads CASSWARDYGYTF.